In its sample, the clone carrying this T cell receptor (beta chain) was seen a few times. No antigen is known for it. There are 12 residues in the CDR3. Germline values: CDR1 SNHLY, CDR2 FYNNEI. Trimming took off 7 bases at V and 6 bases at J, with 11 bases between the two ends. The data derive from a study of CD8+ T cells in alopecia areata. For the study at large: Treatment with tofacitinib (6 to 18 months) was followed by 6 months off drug. Study-wide findings and caveats: A large proportion of expanded lesional clones were detected persisting in scalp and blood during tofacitinib. Sharing of TCRs across patients appeared less clear than in mice, possibly for HLA-related reasons.

cDNA prepared by RNA extraction and subsequent reverse transcription served as the template for sequencing. The repertoire was sequenced with immunoSEQ multiplex PCR; TCRdb's copy has only in-frame clones and lacks some. Here the sample spans around 100,000 clones, roughly three fifths being singletons. Sample treatment: oral pan-JAK inhibitor, 5-10 mg twice daily. This chain connects TRBV2 to TRBJ2-3, with D possibly matching TRBD1 (5 bases). The source of this sequence is a human donor with alopecia areata. Sequenced material: CD8+ T cells sorted from blood, taken at week 24, from a patient treated with tofacitinib. This CDR3 reads CASILQGDTQYF. The CDR3 DNA sequence: TGTGCCAGCATTCTTCAGGGCGATACGCAGTATTTT.